This T cell receptor beta chain was found in a study of blood T cells in healthy people across ages (dated by TCRdb to between 2015 and 2016). Describing the broader study: In model experiments, template switching captured about one uniquely barcoded TCR beta cDNA molecule for every two T cells. Age-related changes in TCR beta repertoire diversity were measured in the study by deep sequencing normalized with unique cDNA molecular identifiers. The donors were split into four age groups: young (average about 15 years), middle-aged (about 40), aged (more than 60) and long-lived (roughly 80). To avoid experimental bias, donors of different ages were randomly spread across the sequencing lanes. Two additional independent replicas of 1 million unique cDNA reads from the same blood draw were analyzed for two donors (one aged 18 to 30 and one aged 80 or older).

The investigation overall reported the following: A strong correlation was found between observed TCR beta diversity and the percentage of naive T cells measured by flow cytometry. Compared with the aged group, more naive CD4+ T cells, fewer expanded clones and increased TCR diversity were shown by the long-lived group, suggesting age selection. Because the CMV infection status of the donors was unknown, age-related changes in expanded clonotypes may potentially have been confounded. Observed TCR beta diversity per million T cells fell roughly linearly with age, and a significant reduction was already apparent by age roughly 40. Because profiling used bulk unsorted PBMCs, naive and antigen-experienced compartments could not be compared conclusively. Estimates of total diversity based on one million sequenced T cells were considered lower bounds and underestimates.

Receptor amplification or capture employed 5' RACE. Sequencing instrument: Illumina HiSeq 2500. A second roughly 7 to 11 cycle PCR used a sample-barcoded 5' primer and a J-beta primer mix. Each TCR beta cDNA molecule received a unique molecular identifier from a template-switch 5' adaptor carrying 12 random nucleotides. Each sample yielded at least 2.5 million CDR3-containing paired-end reads. All of the RNA was converted into first-strand cDNA using the Mint cDNA synthesis kit, with a TRBC-specific oligonucleotide serving as the primer. After uracil-DNA glycosylase treatment, a first 18-cycle PCR used universal primers M1SS and BC2_uni_R on all cDNA. Per the authors' processing: For normalization, 1 million high-quality reads, each with a distinct molecular identifier, were randomly selected from each sample. Instead of being binned into consensus sequences, reads that shared molecular identifiers were thrown out. MiTCR, set to a Q25 quality threshold and the strictest error-elimination algorithm, was used for CDR3 identification, clonotype clustering and error correction. Lower-bound total TCR beta diversity was estimated with a nonparametric unseen species model using Euler transformation. TCRdb took the public reads, trimmed them with fastp at Q25, ran MiXCR for clone calling and kept in-frame beta chains. CDR3 protein sequences are deduplicated, and each keeps its most common genes and DNA. For this entry, the V and J calls and clone size follow TCRdb and not the study's own pipeline. Counted in this sample were fewer than 700,000 distinct CDR3 sequences; roughly two fifths of them appeared once. The ten largest account for approximately 31% of the sample.

Taken from the germline V gene, the CDR1 and CDR2 loops are MNHNS and SASEGT. Including the terminal cysteine and phenylalanine, the CDR3 comprises 13 residues. The entry retains the CDR3 DNA only, 39 bases that are in frame from base 1. V is cut by 7 bases and J by 3 bases, and the space between the germline ends is 10 bases. The donors were around 39 Caucasian individuals from Russia, aged roughly 6 to 100 years, who were systemically healthy. Each donor gave around 9.8 milliliters of peripheral blood, collected into EDTA-treated Vacutainer tubes. Ficoll-Paque density-gradient centrifugation was used to isolate PBMCs, with at least 7 million per sample. Total RNA, at least 5 micrograms per sample, was extracted from PBMCs with Trizol reagent. The percentages of naive CD45RAhigh/CD27high T cells were determined by flow cytometry on a PBMC aliquot from every donor. Concerning this clonotype itself: Its antigen remains unidentified. Base quality data are lacking; no much larger clone is found one base away.

This TCR was recovered from a man of 80 years or more in good health. Source material: blood. Here the chain combines TRBV6-1 and TRBJ1-5, with no confident D gene call. The nucleotide sequence reads TGTGCCAGCACTGGTAGATACAATCAGCCCCAGCATTTT. It specifies CASTGRYNQPQHF.